These 31 T cell receptor beta chains originate from one sample sequenced in a study of blood T cell repertoires in COVID-19. The method was immunoSEQ multiplex PCR; TCRdb's version includes in-frame clones alone and lacks a portion of them. The data contain approximately 210,000 clones, 83% of them singletons. Sequenced material: peripheral blood. The receptors stem from a woman in her thirties or forties with active or convalescent COVID-19.

Concerning this clone itself: Additional DNA sequences in this sample encode the identical CDR3. The V gene is TRBV5-1, the J gene TRBJ2-5; TRBD2 matches 10 bases. CDR1 is SGHRS, CDR2 YFSETQ, per germline. Trimming cost V 0 bases and J 5 bases; bases outside gene matches: 4. CDR3 length: 15 residues. CDR3 nucleotides: TGCGCCAGCAGCTTGGTAGCGGGGGGTGAGGAGACCCAGTACTTC. Protein: CASSLVAGGEETQYF.

This clone was found once. At the DNA level, this CDR3 is encoded by other sequences in the same sample as well. This chain joins TRBV12-3 or TRBV12-4 and TRBJ2-3; TRBD2 is a possible D gene (5 bases). The CDR3 is made up of 12 amino acids. V shed 1 base and J shed 6 bases, with 5 bases lying between them. The CDR3 DNA reads TGTGCCAGCAGTTTAGGGAGGGATACGCAGTATTTT. Its protein product is CASSLGRDTQYF.

This chain connects TRBV3-1 (or the pseudogene TRBV3-2) to TRBJ1-1; no clear D. The CDR3 totals 14 residues. Germline V gives CDR1 LGHDT, CDR2 YNNKEL (reference sequence). Trimming left V 3 bases short and J 2 bases short, with 10 bases between. The CDR3 nucleotides are TGTGCCAGCAGCCAGGCCGGGAGCAACACTGAAGCTTTCTTT. Translation gives CASSQAGSNTEAFF.

V and J are TRBV24-1 and TRBJ2-1; TRBD2 matches 13 bases. Looked up from germline, CDR1 is KGHDR and CDR2 is SFDVKD. V shed 0 bases, J shed 7 bases, and the junction held 2 bases outside the gene matches. The CDR3 runs to 16 residues. The CDR3 DNA follows: TGTGCCACCAGTGATTTGACTAGCGGGAGGGGGAATGAGCAGTTCTTC. It specifies CATSDLTSGRGNEQFF.

The J gene is TRBJ2-7, the V gene TRBV2, with D possibly matching TRBD2 (6 bases). Germline CDR1 reads SNHLY; CDR2 reads FYNNEI. The CDR3 extends over 15 amino acids. Trimming took 4 bases from V and 0 from J, leaving 13 bases between them. CDR3 in amino acids: CASSAIGSGSYEQYF. CDR3 DNA: TGTGCCAGCAGTGCAATAGGTAGCGGCTCCTACGAGCAGTACTTC.

The chain links TRBV6-2 or TRBV6-3 to TRBJ2-7; a weak D match, TRBD1 (6 bases). The length of the CDR3 is 13 residues. Germline values: CDR1 MNHEY, CDR2 SVGEGT. The V end lost 6 bases, the J end lost 7 bases, and 16 bases lay between the germline ends. In DNA, the CDR3 is TGTGCCAGCAGCGAAACAGGGTTCGGAGAGCAGTACTTC. It translates to CASSETGFGEQYF.

The V and J genes are TRBV18 and TRBJ1-2; TRBD1 aligns across 8 bases. Germline V lookup: CDR1 KGHSH, CDR2 LQKENI. Trimming removed 3 bases from V and 4 bases from J; junction bases left unmatched: 7. This CDR3 is built from 15 residues. The CDR3 loop is CASSPDRVKGYGYTF. The CDR3 nucleotides are TGTGCCAGCTCACCGGACAGGGTCAAGGGCTATGGCTACACCTTC.

This chain joins TRBV29-1 and TRBJ1-2, with D unresolved. The CDR3 extends over 13 amino acids. Germline CDR1 SQVTM, CDR2 ANQGSEA. Trimming took 5 bases from V and 5 from J, leaving 15 bases between them. In DNA form, the CDR3 reads TGCAGCGTTATAAGAGGGTCGGAGTATGGCTACACCTTC. It specifies CSVIRGSEYGYTF.

V and J are TRBV10-3 and TRBJ2-3; maybe TRBD1 (5 bases). Germline loops: CDR1 ENHRY, CDR2 SYGVKD. The V end was cut by 5 bases, the J end by 6 bases, with 12 bases between. This CDR3 has 13 amino acids. Written as DNA, the CDR3 is TGTGCCATCAGTTCGACAGATATGGATACGCAGTATTTT. This translates into CAISSTDMDTQYF.

This rearrangement joins TRBV11-2 to TRBJ2-7; 7 positions agree with TRBD2. The CDR3 spans 16 residues. With 0 bases clipped from V and 5 bases from J, the junction kept 10 bases outside the gene matches. Germline values: CDR1 SGHAT, CDR2 FQNNGV. This chain's CDR3 is CASSLESWEAGNEQYF. The DNA of the CDR3 is TGTGCCAGCAGCTTAGAATCCTGGGAAGCGGGAAACGAGCAGTACTTC.

The J gene is TRBJ2-1, the V gene TRBV4-2; 9 nucleotides match TRBD1. The V gene's germline CDR1 is LGHNA and CDR2 YNFKEQ. The V segment lost 1 base and the J segment 3 bases; nucleotides outside the gene matches: 13. The CDR3 sequence is 19 residues long. CDR3 region: CASSQGINSGQGNYNEQFF. In DNA, the CDR3 is TGTGCCAGCAGCCAAGGAATAAATAGCGGACAGGGGAACTACAATGAGCAGTTCTTC.

The V gene is TRBV7-6, the J gene TRBJ1-3; the D gene is possibly TRBD1 (6 bases). The germline V gene has CDR1 SGHVS and CDR2 FNYEAQ. The CDR3 totals 15 residues. V dropped 5 bases and J dropped 4 bases, with 15 bases sitting between them. CDR3 nucleotide sequence: TGTGCCAGCAGCCCGACAGGATCACACGGAAACACCATATATTTT. This sequence encodes CASSPTGSHGNTIYF.

The V gene is TRBV4-3, the J gene TRBJ1-2, with D possibly being TRBD1 (5 bases). The germline V and J ends were trimmed by 0 bases and 8 bases, with 16 bases remaining between them. Germline loops: CDR1 LGHNA, CDR2 YSLEER. CDR3 size: 15 residues. CDR3 loop: CASSQEAGRVGGYTF. The CDR3 region has the DNA TGCGCCAGCAGCCAAGAGGCAGGGCGCGTAGGGGGCTACACCTTC.

A single count supports this clone. The chain is built from TRBV9 and TRBJ1-1; 8 bases agree with TRBD1. CDR3 size: 14 residues. The germline V gene encodes CDR1 SGDLS and CDR2 YYNGEE. V shed 3 bases and J 0 bases; nucleotides not matched to a gene: 1. The DNA for the CDR3 is TGTGCCAGCAGCGGGGACAGGTTGAACACTGAAGCTTTCTTT. This gives the protein CASSGDRLNTEAFF.

This chain links TRBV6-6 with TRBJ1-2; unclear D gene. The CDR3 consists of 14 residues. Germline CDR1 and CDR2: MNHNY and SVGAGI (reference sequence). Trimming shortened V by 7 bases and J by 5 bases, and 17 bases separated the two germline ends. CDR3 DNA: TGTGCCAGCATTCCCCCAGACACAGCATATGGCTACACCTTC. It is translated as CASIPPDTAYGYTF.

Here the CDR3 reads CASSPLRGLEKLFF. In nucleotides, the CDR3 is TGTGCCAGCAGTCCCCTAAGGGGCCTCGAAAAACTGTTTTTT. The rearrangement links TRBV27 to TRBJ1-4; D is perhaps TRBD1 (5 bases). V lost 5 bases to trimming and J lost 8 bases, with 15 bases between them. Germline CDR1 MNHEY, CDR2 SMNVEV (reference sequence). This CDR3 has 14 residues.

The V gene is TRBV29-1, the J gene TRBJ1-2; 7 bases line up with TRBD1. CDR3 length equals 14 residues. The V and J ends lost 5 bases and 6 bases, in that order; junction bases with no gene match: 12. The V gene's germline CDR1 is SQVTM and CDR2 ANQGSEA. In DNA form, the CDR3 reads TGCAGCGTTTGGAACGGGAGGGGGCTCGATGGCTACACCTTC. It codes for CSVWNGRGLDGYTF.

V is TRBV29-1 and J is TRBJ2-2; tentatively, D is TRBD2 (5 bases). The germline gives CDR1 SQVTM, CDR2 ANQGSEA. The CDR3 length is 14 residues. The DNA of the CDR3 is TGCAGATCCTCTAGCCCCTGGAACACCGGGGAGCTGTTTTTT. The encoded protein is CRSSSPWNTGELFF.

The chain recombines TRBV7-9 with TRBJ2-3, with D unclear. Germline lookup yields CDR1 SEHNR and CDR2 FQNEAQ (reference sequence). V was cut by 1 base and J by 2 bases, with 13 bases left in between. There are 16 residues in the CDR3. The CDR3 region has the DNA TGTGCCAGCAGCTTAGGTCGGGTCCGCTACACAGATACGCAGTATTTT. As protein: CASSLGRVRYTDTQYF.

The chain combines TRBV21-1 with TRBJ1-3; the table calls TRBD1, which could not be checked here. TRBV21-1 constitutes a pseudogene. There are 18 residues in the CDR3. In DNA, the CDR3 is TGTGCCAGCAGCCGACGTTCCGGGACAGGGGGCTCGGGAAACACCATATATTTT. Its protein product is CASSRRSGTGGSGNTIYF.

This clone has just a few counts. J is TRBJ1-2 and V is TRBV4-2, with TRBD1 identical over 7 bases. Germline CDR1 and CDR2: LGHNA and YNFKEQ. The V gene end was trimmed by 5 bases and the J gene end by 4 bases; junction bases not matched to a gene: 10. The CDR3 covers 15 residues. This chain's CDR3 is CASSRLTEGAYGYTF. CDR3 sequence (DNA): TGTGCCAGCAGCAGACTGACAGAGGGGGCCTATGGCTACACCTTC.

The chain joins TRBV25-1 to TRBJ1-3; D is possibly TRBD1 (5 bases). The CDR3 has 15 amino acids. Trimming stripped 3 bases from V and 4 bases from J, with 13 bases between. The germline V gene has CDR1 MGHDK and CDR2 SYGVNS. CDR3 amino acids: CASSDRDFGGNTIYF. CDR3 nucleotide sequence: TGTGCCAGCAGTGATAGGGACTTCGGAGGAAACACCATATATTTT.

The V and J genes are TRBV6-7 and TRBJ2-5; 13 nucleotides match TRBD2. TRBV6-7 is filed as an ORF, its function uncertain. Trimming at V came to 0 bases and at J to 4 bases, leaving 5 bases not matched to a gene. There are 17 residues in the CDR3. The DNA of the CDR3 is TGTGCCAGCAGTTACTCGATCGGGACTAGCGGGGCAGAGACCCAGTACTTC. It encodes CASSYSIGTSGAETQYF.

The chain recombines TRBV19 with TRBJ1-3; a possible D gene is TRBD1 (5 bases). The CDR3 has 14 amino acids. The germline gives CDR1 LNHDA, CDR2 SQIVND (reference sequence). V lost 6 bases to trimming and J lost 4 bases, with 13 bases between them. The CDR3 DNA follows: TGTGCCAGTAGAGCCCCCGGACAAGGAAACACCATATATTTT. This sequence encodes CASRAPGQGNTIYF. The entire variable domain, with the rest obtained from reference TRBV19 and TRBJ1-3, is as follows: DGGITQSPKYLFRKEGQNVTLSCEQNLNHDAMYWYRQDPGQGLRLIYYSQIVNDFQKGDIAEGYSVSREKKESFPLTVTSAQKNPTAFYLCASRAPGQGNTIYFGEGSWLTVV.

This clone was seen a single time. The V and J genes are TRBV13 and TRBJ1-3, with 8 positions matching TRBD1. The V gene end was trimmed by 5 bases and the J gene end by 4 bases; junction bases not matched to a gene: 7. CDR3 size: 15 residues. Germline-derived CDR1 and CDR2 are PRHDT and FYEKMQ (reference sequence). In DNA, the CDR3 is TGTGCCAGCAGCCCCGGGCAGGGGGCCGGAAACACCATATATTTT. Amino acid sequence: CASSPGQGAGNTIYF.

The rearrangement links TRBV7-8 to TRBJ1-5, with 7 bases aligning to TRBD1. J lost 0 bases, V lost 7 bases, and 6 bases had no gene match. Germline CDR1 reads SGHVS; CDR2 reads FQNEAQ. This CDR3 has 15 amino acids. For the CDR3, the DNA is TGTGCCAGCACCCTGACAGGGAATAGCAATCAGCCCCAGCATTTT. Its protein product is CASTLTGNSNQPQHF.

This clone has a handful of counts. The rearrangement joins TRBV9 to TRBJ2-1, with 7 bases identical to TRBD2. Trimming took 2 bases from V and 5 from J; bases not matched to a gene: 4. CDR1 and CDR2 from the germline V gene are SGDLS and YYNGEE. This CDR3 is 14 amino acids long. The CDR3 DNA sequence: TGTGCCAGCAGCGTCACTAGCGCAAACAATGAGCAGTTCTTC. Encoded protein: CASSVTSANNEQFF.

Only one count was recorded for this clone. This chain links TRBV28 with TRBJ1-6, with D perhaps TRBD1 (5 bases). Germline V gene sequence: CDR1 MDHEN, CDR2 SYDVKM. The CDR3 totals 16 residues. The V gene lost 4 bases and the J gene lost 1 base, with 11 bases spanning the gap. The CDR3 protein is CASSSQGLSYNSPLHF. The CDR3 DNA reads as TGTGCCAGCAGTTCCCAGGGATTGTCCTATAATTCACCCCTCCACTTT.

The chain is built from TRBV18 and TRBJ1-2; a weak D match, TRBD1 (5 bases). V lost 3 bases and J lost 8, with 22 bases in between. Germline CDR1 KGHSH, CDR2 LQKENI. This CDR3 is built from 16 residues. CDR3 in amino acids: CASSPLSQGEVEGYTF. The CDR3 DNA follows: TGTGCCAGCTCACCCCTTTCCCAGGGCGAAGTAGAAGGCTACACCTTC.

The chain carries TRBV6-1 and TRBJ2-7; 9 positions match TRBD1. Germline trimming cut 5 bases from V and 5 bases from J; bases unmatched to any gene: 10. This CDR3 spans 15 amino acids. Germline CDR1 is MNHNS and CDR2 is SASEGT. As DNA, the CDR3 is TGTGCCAGCAGTAATGGGGGACAGGGCGGCCACGAGCAGTACTTC. Protein product: CASSNGGQGGHEQYF.

The gene calls are TRBV20-1 and TRBJ2-7, with 11 bases identical to TRBD2. The CDR3 sequence is 14 residues long. Germline trimming cut 3 bases from V and 2 bases from J; bases unmatched to any gene: 3. The V gene's germline CDR1 is DFQATT and CDR2 SNEGSKA (reference sequence). The CDR3 nucleotides are TGCAGTGCTAGTCCTAGCGGGGGGCCCTACGAGCAGTACTTC. Its translation is CSASPSGGPYEQYF.